This T cell receptor (beta chain) emerged from a study of molecular identifiers for immune sequencing clone quantification. Study-level points and caveats: Reports indicate spiked Jurkat TCR RNA from one cell could be found among approximately 1 million naive cells.

This clonotype was observed many times. Its target is unknown. Germline values: CDR1 PRHDT, CDR2 FYEKMQ (reference sequence). This CDR3 has 13 amino acids. V was cut by 4 bases and J by 4 bases, with 10 bases left in between. TCRdb passed the PCR reads through MiXCR, listing each CDR3 protein once. Of around 470,000 distinct CDR3 sequences in the sample, about a quarter are singletons; the top ten hold about 0.75%. The V and J genes are TRBV13 and TRBJ1-1, with D unresolved. The source is a human donor in good health. Some libraries in this study had Jurkat cell RNA spiked in. Sequenced input: naive CD8+ T cells from blood, with Jurkat cell RNA spiked in. As to subset: FACS-sorted CD8+CD4-CCR7+CD45RA+ naive T cells. The CDR3 nucleotides are TGTGCCAGCAGCTCCCCTCAGGCCACTGAAGCTTTCTTT. Amino acid sequence: CASSSPQATEAFF.